This T cell receptor beta chain was obtained from a study of T-cell memory formation after mild COVID-19. Employing constant-segment primers, 5'RACE generated TCR alpha and TCR beta cDNA libraries bearing sample barcodes and UMIs. TCRdb reprocessed the 5' RACE reads with MiXCR, giving one entry per CDR3 protein. The top ten clones hold 2% to 2.5% of a sample with roughly 130,000 distinct CDR3 sequences, 5% to 6.5% of them seen once. Study-wide findings and caveats: The CD4+ clones that contracted clustered mainly within CM and EM, and the CD8+ clones concentrated in EMRA. Day 15 to 85 contracting clones showed balanced CD4/CD8; day 15 to 37 expanders favored CD4+.

This clonotype was seen only a few times. Antigen specificity is unknown. V dropped 1 base and J dropped 6 bases, with 16 bases sitting between them. There are 16 residues in the CDR3. From germline, CDR1 is SEHNR and CDR2 FQNEAQ (reference sequence). The material sequenced was PBMCs or a T cell subset sorted from them (not recorded which). The TCR was taken from an adult woman who had mild COVID-19 (a few samples of this study predate the infection). Cell type and time point are not known. The V and J genes are TRBV7-9 and TRBJ1-5, with a weak D call TRBD1 (6 bases). The CDR3 DNA is TGTGCCAGCAGCTTAGGTCTTGGGGGGGGCACTCAGCCCCAGCATTTT. Its protein product is CASSLGLGGGTQPQHF. The full variable domain, its missing parts supplied by reference TRBV7-9 and TRBJ1-5, is DTGVSQNPRHKITKRGQNVTFRCDPISEHNRLYWYRQTLGQGPEFLTYFQNEAQLEKSRLLSDRFSAERPKGSFSTLEIQRTEQGDSAMYLCASSLGLGGGTQPQHFGDGTRLSIL.